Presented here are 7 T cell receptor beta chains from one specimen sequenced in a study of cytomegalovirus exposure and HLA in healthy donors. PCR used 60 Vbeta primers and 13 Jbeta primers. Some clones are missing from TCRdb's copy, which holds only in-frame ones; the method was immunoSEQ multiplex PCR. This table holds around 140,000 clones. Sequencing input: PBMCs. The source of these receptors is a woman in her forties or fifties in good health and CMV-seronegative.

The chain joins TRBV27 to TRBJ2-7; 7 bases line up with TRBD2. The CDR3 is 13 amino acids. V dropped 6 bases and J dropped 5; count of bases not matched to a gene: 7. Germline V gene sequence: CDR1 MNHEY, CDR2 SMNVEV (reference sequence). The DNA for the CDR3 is TGTGCCAGCAGCCCCGGGGGGTTCCACGAGCAGTACTTC. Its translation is CASSPGGFHEQYF.

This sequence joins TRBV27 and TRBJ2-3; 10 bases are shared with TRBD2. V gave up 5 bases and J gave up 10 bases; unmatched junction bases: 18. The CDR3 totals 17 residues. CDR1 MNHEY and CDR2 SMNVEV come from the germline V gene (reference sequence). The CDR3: CASSRYLPGLALPAQYF. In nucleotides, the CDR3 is TGTGCCAGCAGTCGCTACCTACCGGGACTAGCGCTCCCGGCGCAGTATTTT.

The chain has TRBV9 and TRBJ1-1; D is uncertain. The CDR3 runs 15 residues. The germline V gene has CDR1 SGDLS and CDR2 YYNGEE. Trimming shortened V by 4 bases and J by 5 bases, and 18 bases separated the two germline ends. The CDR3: CASSPAGRAGTEAFF. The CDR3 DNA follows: TGTGCCAGCAGCCCCGCCGGGAGGGCGGGAACTGAAGCTTTCTTT.

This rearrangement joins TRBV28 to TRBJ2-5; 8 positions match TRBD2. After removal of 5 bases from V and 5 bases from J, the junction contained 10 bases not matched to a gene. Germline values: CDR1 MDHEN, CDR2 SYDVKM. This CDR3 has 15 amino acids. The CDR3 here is CASSPIGGAGETQYF. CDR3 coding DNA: TGTGCCAGCAGTCCCATCGGGGGGGCAGGGGAGACCCAGTACTTC.

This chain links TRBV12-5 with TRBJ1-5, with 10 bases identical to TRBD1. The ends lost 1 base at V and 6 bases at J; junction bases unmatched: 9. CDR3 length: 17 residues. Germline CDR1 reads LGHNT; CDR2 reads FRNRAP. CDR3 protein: CASGLALTGGEIQPQHF. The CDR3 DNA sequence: TGTGCTAGTGGTTTGGCTCTGACAGGGGGCGAGATTCAGCCCCAGCATTTT.

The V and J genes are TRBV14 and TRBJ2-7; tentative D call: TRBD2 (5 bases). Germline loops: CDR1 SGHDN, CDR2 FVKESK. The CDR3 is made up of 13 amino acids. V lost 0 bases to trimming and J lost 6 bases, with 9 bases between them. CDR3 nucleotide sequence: TGTGCCAGCAGCCAAGATACGGCGGGCGAGCAGTACTTC. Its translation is CASSQDTAGEQYF.

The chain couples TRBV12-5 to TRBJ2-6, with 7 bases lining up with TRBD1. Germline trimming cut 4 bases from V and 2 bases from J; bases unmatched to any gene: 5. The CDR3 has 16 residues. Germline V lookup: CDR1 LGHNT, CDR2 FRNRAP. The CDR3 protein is CASGSLGQAGANVLTF. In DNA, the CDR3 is TGTGCTAGTGGTTCTCTAGGACAGGCTGGGGCCAACGTCCTGACTTTC.